This T cell receptor beta chain was sequenced for a study of cytomegalovirus exposure and HLA in healthy donors. Overall study: From roughly 180 million T cells, an earlier analysis saw 90 million to 130 million unique TCR beta sequences. General study results and limits: Follow-up analysis later connected one missense variant in DCLRE1C with trimming of TCR beta V- and J-genes. Accounts indicate the classifier identified cytomegalovirus status with strong specificity and sensitivity. When a later analysis compared HLA-associated TCR beta chains with equally common others, the HLA-associated chains turned out to be more clonally expanded and to have lower generation probabilities.

V shed 0 bases and J 2 bases; nucleotides not matched to a gene: 5. Germline V lookup: CDR1 MNHEY, CDR2 SVGAGI. The CDR3 is 16 residues long. Amplification used 60 Vbeta primers and 13 Jbeta primers. Libraries were prepared by immunoSEQ multiplex PCR; TCRdb keeps only in-frame clonotypes and omits some of them. This repertoire shows some 150,000 clones, 80% found once; its top ten account for less than 3%. Remarks on this clone: Its target is not known.

This clonotype was obtained from a man between 50 and 59 years old in good health and CMV-seronegative. J is TRBJ2-7 and V is TRBV6-5; 9 positions agree with TRBD1. The material sequenced was PBMCs. The DNA of the CDR3 is TGTGCCAGCAGTTACTCAGGACAGGGGTTCCCCTACGAGCAGTACTTC. This codes for CASSYSGQGFPYEQYF.